Presented here are 22 T cell receptor beta chains from one specimen sequenced in a study of regulatory T cells in long-lasting Graves disease. Noted time point: newly diagnosed GD, antithyroid drugs for less than 3 months. PBMC RNA served as the TCR library source. Sequencing libraries for TCR beta were prepared with iRepertoire HTBI primers and Arm-PCR of CDR3 regions. TCRdb reprocessed the multiplex PCR reads via MiXCR and lists one record per CDR3 protein. The table includes about 420,000 distinct CDR3 sequences, roughly 17% detected once. The data also belong to a second study, concerning T cells in Graves' hyperthyroidism and ophthalmopathy.

The material sequenced was peripheral blood mononuclear cells (PBMCs), taken at new diagnosis, from a patient treated with antithyroid drugs. All receptors derive from a woman aged 18-29 years with Graves disease.

This clonotype was picked up many times. The V and J genes are TRBV2 and TRBJ2-7, with TRBD1 matching over 9 bases. The CDR3 consists of 15 residues. J lost 6 bases, V lost 6 bases, and 12 bases had no gene match. Germline CDR1 and CDR2: SNHLY and FYNNEI. Written as DNA, the CDR3 is TGTGCCAGCAGGACCTACGGGACAGGGAGAGGCGAGCAGTACTTC. This gives the protein CASRTYGTGRGEQYF. Filled out from reference TRBV2 and TRBJ2-7, the complete variable domain reads EPEVTQTPSHQVTQMGQEVILRCVPISNHLYFYWYRQILGQKVEFLVSFYNNEISEKSEIFDDQFSVERPDGSNFTLKIRSTKLEDSAMYFCASRTYGTGRGEQYFGPGTRLTVT.

This clonotype has at least ten counts. The chain employs TRBV29-1 and TRBJ2-5; TRBD1 aligns across 8 bases. CDR1 SQVTM and CDR2 ANQGSEA come from the germline V gene. This CDR3 is 13 amino acids long. After removal of 4 bases from V and 7 bases from J, the junction contained 8 bases not matched to a gene. CDR3 protein: CSVVGQGAGTQYF. The CDR3 coding sequence is TGCAGCGTTGTGGGGCAGGGGGCCGGGACCCAGTACTTC.

The chain carries TRBV4-1 and TRBJ1-2; D is possibly TRBD1 (6 bases). CDR1 is MGHRA, CDR2 YSYEKL, per germline. V lost 0 bases to trimming and J lost 3 bases, with 14 bases between them. The CDR3 has 16 residues. CDR3 sequence reads: CASSQESGGGDYGYTF. In DNA, the CDR3 is TGCGCCAGCAGCCAAGAAAGCGGGGGGGGCGACTATGGCTACACCTTC.

This clonotype was detected many times. The chain recombines TRBV3-1 with TRBJ1-2; D is ambiguous. Trimming left V 6 bases short and J 0 bases short, with 8 bases between. Germline values: CDR1 LGHDT, CDR2 YNNKEL (reference sequence). The CDR3 totals 13 residues. CDR3 residues: CASSISTNYGYTF. CDR3 coding DNA: TGTGCCAGCAGTATTTCCACTAACTATGGCTACACCTTC.

This clonotype showed up just a few times. The chain links TRBV4-2 to TRBJ2-6, with D possibly being TRBD1 (5 bases). Germline CDR1 and CDR2: LGHNA and YNFKEQ. V was clipped by 2 bases and J by 0 bases, with 11 bases between them. The CDR3 runs to 17 residues. Here the CDR3 reads CASSQQQVHSGANVLTF. The CDR3 DNA is TGTGCCAGCAGCCAACAACAGGTGCACTCTGGGGCCAACGTCCTGACTTTC.

In this sample, this clonotype turned up many times. This chain links TRBV7-2 with TRBJ2-6; D might be TRBD1 (5 bases). Germline CDR1 and CDR2: SGHTA and FQGNSA. The length of the CDR3 is 15 residues. Trimming cost V 4 bases and J 0 bases, with 7 bases left between them. The CDR3 region has the DNA TGTGCCAGCAGCTCAGGGTTCTCTGGGGCCAACGTCCTGACTTTC. It is translated as CASSSGFSGANVLTF.

The chain has TRBV28 and TRBJ2-1; D call uncertain. Trimming removed 2 bases from V and 0 bases from J, with 11 bases in between. CDR1 MDHEN and CDR2 SYDVKM come from the germline V gene. This CDR3 is built from 16 residues. The CDR3 loop is CASSLIGGYSYNEQFF. The CDR3 DNA reads TGTGCCAGCAGTTTAATCGGCGGCTACTCCTACAATGAGCAGTTCTTC.

This chain connects TRBV5-1 to TRBJ2-5; 9 bases are shared with TRBD2. The CDR3 consists of 14 residues. The trim removed 6 bases at V and 3 bases at J, leaving 6 bases unmatched. Per germline, CDR1 SGHRS and CDR2 YFSETQ. The CDR3 nucleotides read TGCGCCAGCACCACCGGGACTAGCAAAGAGACCCAGTACTTC. Protein: CASTTGTSKETQYF.

This chain links TRBV28 with TRBJ1-5; 10 bases match TRBD1. CDR1 and CDR2 (germline): MDHEN, SYDVKM. This CDR3 comprises 16 residues. V gave up 7 bases and J gave up 7 bases; unmatched junction bases: 13. The CDR3 region is CASNRDRGPLGQPQHF. The CDR3 DNA reads as TGTGCCAGCAATCGGGACAGGGGTCCCCTCGGGCAGCCCCAGCATTTT.

This clonotype was seen at least ten times. The chain couples TRBV11-3 to TRBJ1-1; tentative D call: TRBD1 (6 bases). V dropped 5 bases and J dropped 1 base, with 8 bases sitting between them. The CDR3 totals 13 residues. The V gene's germline CDR1 is SGHNT and CDR2 YENEEA. The chain's CDR3 is CASSMTGNTEAFF. The CDR3, as DNA: TGTGCCAGCAGCATGACAGGGAACACTGAAGCTTTCTTT.

Ten or more counts support this clonotype. The V and J genes are TRBV2 and TRBJ1-2; D is unclear. Trimming shortened V by 3 bases and J by 7 bases, and 9 bases separated the two germline ends. The CDR3 is made up of 12 amino acids. Germline V gene data show CDR1 as SNHLY and CDR2 as FYNNEI. CDR3 bases: TGTGCCAGCAGTGACAGCCCTGTTGGCTACACCTTC. Translating it yields CASSDSPVGYTF. Full variable domain (remainder filled in from reference TRBV2 and TRBJ1-2): EPEVTQTPSHQVTQMGQEVILRCVPISNHLYFYWYRQILGQKVEFLVSFYNNEISEKSEIFDDQFSVERPDGSNFTLKIRSTKLEDSAMYFCASSDSPVGYTFGSGTRLTVV.

There are a few counts of this clonotype. The V gene is TRBV5-5, the J gene TRBJ2-2; 10 nucleotides line up with TRBD2. The V gene's germline CDR1 is SGHKS and CDR2 YYEKEE (reference sequence). The trim removed 4 bases at V and 2 bases at J, leaving 8 bases unmatched. The CDR3 runs 17 residues. The DNA for the CDR3 is TGTGCCAGCAGCACGCTAGCGGGAGTTGGTAACACCGGGGAGCTGTTTTTT. Its protein product is CASSTLAGVGNTGELFF.

Many counts were recorded for this clonotype. The chain uses TRBV6-2 or TRBV6-3 and TRBJ2-1; 9 nucleotides agree with TRBD2. J was trimmed by 5 bases and V by 7 bases; bases with no gene match: 18. Germline values: CDR1 MNHEY, CDR2 SVGEGT. This CDR3 comprises 18 residues. The CDR3 bases are TGTGCCAGCACCTTAAGACTAGCGGTTTCGGACCGTCACAATGAGCAGTTCTTC. This sequence encodes CASTLRLAVSDRHNEQFF.

Written as DNA, the CDR3 is TGTGCCAGCAGCGTAGGACAGGGACAAGAGTTTTGGGTGCGGGAGCAGTACTTC. It encodes CASSVGQGQEFWVREQYF. V usage is TRBV9 and J usage is TRBJ2-7; TRBD1 aligns across 7 bases. CDR3 size: 18 residues. Trimming removed 0 bases from V and 7 bases from J; junction bases left unmatched: 19. CDR1 is SGDLS and CDR2 is YYNGEE in the germline V gene. The complete variable domain, with remaining parts taken from reference TRBV9 and TRBJ2-7, reads DSGVTQTPKHLITATGQRVTLRCSPRSGDLSVYWYQQSLDQGLQFLIQYYNGEERAKGNILERFSAQQFPDLHSELNLSSLELGDSALYFCASSVGQGQEFWVREQYFGPGTRLTVT.

The rearrangement joins TRBV28 to TRBJ1-5, with TRBD1 as a possible D gene (5 bases). The CDR3 contains 14 residues. Germline V gene sequence: CDR1 MDHEN, CDR2 SYDVKM. V gave up 3 bases and J gave up 4 bases, with 10 bases separating them. The CDR3 is CASSLLRGNQPQHF. In DNA form, the CDR3 reads TGTGCCAGCAGTTTGCTGCGGGGGAATCAGCCCCAGCATTTT.

This clonotype has at least ten counts. This rearrangement joins TRBV27 to TRBJ2-7, with 8 positions matching TRBD1. The V gene's germline CDR1 is MNHEY and CDR2 SMNVEV (reference sequence). This CDR3 has 16 amino acids. V trimming: 5 bases; J trimming: 0 bases; junction bases outside the gene matches: 9. CDR3 sequence reads: CASSTTTGAISYEQYF. CDR3 nucleotides: TGTGCCAGCAGTACCACGACAGGGGCCATCTCCTACGAGCAGTACTTC.

This clonotype was observed at least ten times. This chain uses TRBV28 with TRBJ2-3, with unresolved D. Germline CDR1 MDHEN, CDR2 SYDVKM. V lost 4 bases to trimming and J lost 2 bases, with 16 bases between them. The CDR3 has 16 residues. The CDR3 here is CASSSYTSFDTDTQYF. DNA of the CDR3: TGTGCCAGCAGTTCCTATACTTCTTTCGACACAGATACGCAGTATTTT. Full variable domain (rest looked up from reference TRBV28 and TRBJ2-3): DVKVTQSSRYLVKRTGEKVFLECVQDMDHENMFWYRQDPGLGLRLIYFSYDVKMKEKGDIPEGYSVSREKKERFSLILESASTNQTSMYLCASSSYTSFDTDTQYFGPGTRLTVL.

Concerning this clonotype: One base away lies a much larger clone, so this may be a sequencing read error. The chain joins TRBV28 to TRBJ2-7; D uncertain. The CDR3 loop spans 13 amino acids. Germline CDR1 is MDHEN and CDR2 is SYDVKM. The CDR3 sequence: CAISFGVSYEQYF. DNA of the CDR3: TGTGCCATCAGTTTTGGGGTTTCCTACGAGCAGTACTTC. The full variable domain, in which reference TRBV28 and TRBJ2-7 provide the parts outside the CDR3, is DVKVTQSSRYLVKRTGEKVFLECVQDMDHENMFWYRQDPGLGLRLIYFSYDVKMKEKGDIPEGYSVSREKKERFSLILESASTNQTSMYLCAISFGVSYEQYFGPGTRLTVT.

The chain links TRBV4-3 to TRBJ1-6; D remains unclear. Germline V gene lookup returns CDR1 LGHNA and CDR2 YSLEER. The V end lost 0 bases, the J end lost 9 bases, and 9 bases lay between the germline ends. This CDR3 comprises 14 residues. CDR3 in amino acids: CASSQDQRVSPLHF. As DNA, the CDR3 is TGCGCCAGCAGCCAAGATCAGAGGGTTTCACCCCTCCACTTT.

This clonotype was seen ten or more times. The V gene is TRBV27, the J gene TRBJ2-5; no firm D call. V gave up 5 bases and J gave up 1 base, with 11 bases separating them. This CDR3 contains 14 residues. CDR1 is MNHEY, CDR2 SMNVEV, per germline (reference sequence). CDR3 loop: CASSPIAFQETQYF. The CDR3, as DNA: TGTGCCAGCAGTCCCATAGCATTCCAAGAGACCCAGTACTTC.

This clonotype was observed at least ten times. V usage is TRBV19 and J usage is TRBJ2-1; 7 bases map to TRBD2. V lost 1 base and J lost 7; bases outside the gene matches: 7. The CDR3 extends over 15 amino acids. Germline V gives CDR1 LNHDA, CDR2 SQIVND (reference sequence). Here the CDR3 reads CASSIAGREWNEQFF. DNA for the CDR3: TGTGCCAGTAGTATAGCCGGGCGGGAGTGGAATGAGCAGTTCTTC. Complete variable domain (other parts from reference TRBV19 and TRBJ2-1): DGGITQSPKYLFRKEGQNVTLSCEQNLNHDAMYWYRQDPGQGLRLIYYSQIVNDFQKGDIAEGYSVSREKKESFPLTVTSAQKNPTAFYLCASSIAGREWNEQFFGPGTRLTVL.

V gene TRBV20-1 combines with J gene TRBJ1-1; unclear D gene. The CDR3 sequence is 14 residues long. Germline V gene data show CDR1 as DFQATT and CDR2 as SNEGSKA (reference sequence). The V end lost 5 bases, the J end lost 0 bases, and 13 bases lay between the germline ends. The CDR3 is CSADMRVMNTEAFF. In DNA, the CDR3 is TGCAGTGCTGACATGAGGGTGATGAACACTGAAGCTTTCTTT.